Below, one TCR beta chain is given with its context. Its target is unknown. This sample is part of a study of T-cell reconstitution after alpha-beta-depleted transplantation in children. Study observations and caveats: Several hundred expanded graft clones reportedly were the source of alpha-beta T cells about two months after transplant. T-cell counts and diversity were attributed mostly to newly produced T cells one year after transplant.

Unique molecular identifiers tagged the TCRbeta library. MiXCR, run by TCRdb on the PCR reads, gives a single entry per CDR3 protein. The table shows 350,000 to 500,000 distinct CDR3 sequences, with 43% occurring only once. The junction had 8 bases not matched to a gene; V was cut back by 5 bases and J by 5 bases. CDR1 and CDR2 (germline): SGHTA, FQGNSA. The CDR3 contains 16 residues. This receptor was obtained from a girl aged 2 to 10 with aplastic anemia, due to receive a stem cell transplant. Sample: PBMCs, taken before TCRalphabeta/CD19-depleted stem cell transplant. This rearrangement joins TRBV7-2 to TRBJ2-2; 10 positions match TRBD2. CDR3 residues: CASSRTSGRETGELFF. DNA of the CDR3: TGTGCCAGCAGCCGGACTAGCGGTCGGGAAACCGGGGAGCTGTTTTTT.